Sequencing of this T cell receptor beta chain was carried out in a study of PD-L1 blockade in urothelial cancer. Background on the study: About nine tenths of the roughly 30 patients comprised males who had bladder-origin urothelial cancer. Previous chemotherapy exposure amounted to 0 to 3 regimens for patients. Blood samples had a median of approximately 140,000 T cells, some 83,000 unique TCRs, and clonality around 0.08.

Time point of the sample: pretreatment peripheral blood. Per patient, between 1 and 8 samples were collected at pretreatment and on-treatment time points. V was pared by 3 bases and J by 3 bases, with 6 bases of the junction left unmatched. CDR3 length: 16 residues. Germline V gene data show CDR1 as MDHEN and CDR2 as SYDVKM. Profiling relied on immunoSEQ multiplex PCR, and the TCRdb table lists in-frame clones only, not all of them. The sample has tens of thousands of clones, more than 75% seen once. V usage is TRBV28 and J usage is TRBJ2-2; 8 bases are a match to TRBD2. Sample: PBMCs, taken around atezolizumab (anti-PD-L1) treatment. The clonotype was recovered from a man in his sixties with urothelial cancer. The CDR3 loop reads CASSLGREGHTGELFF. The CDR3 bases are TGTGCCAGCAGTTTGGGACGGGAGGGACACACCGGGGAGCTGTTTTTT.